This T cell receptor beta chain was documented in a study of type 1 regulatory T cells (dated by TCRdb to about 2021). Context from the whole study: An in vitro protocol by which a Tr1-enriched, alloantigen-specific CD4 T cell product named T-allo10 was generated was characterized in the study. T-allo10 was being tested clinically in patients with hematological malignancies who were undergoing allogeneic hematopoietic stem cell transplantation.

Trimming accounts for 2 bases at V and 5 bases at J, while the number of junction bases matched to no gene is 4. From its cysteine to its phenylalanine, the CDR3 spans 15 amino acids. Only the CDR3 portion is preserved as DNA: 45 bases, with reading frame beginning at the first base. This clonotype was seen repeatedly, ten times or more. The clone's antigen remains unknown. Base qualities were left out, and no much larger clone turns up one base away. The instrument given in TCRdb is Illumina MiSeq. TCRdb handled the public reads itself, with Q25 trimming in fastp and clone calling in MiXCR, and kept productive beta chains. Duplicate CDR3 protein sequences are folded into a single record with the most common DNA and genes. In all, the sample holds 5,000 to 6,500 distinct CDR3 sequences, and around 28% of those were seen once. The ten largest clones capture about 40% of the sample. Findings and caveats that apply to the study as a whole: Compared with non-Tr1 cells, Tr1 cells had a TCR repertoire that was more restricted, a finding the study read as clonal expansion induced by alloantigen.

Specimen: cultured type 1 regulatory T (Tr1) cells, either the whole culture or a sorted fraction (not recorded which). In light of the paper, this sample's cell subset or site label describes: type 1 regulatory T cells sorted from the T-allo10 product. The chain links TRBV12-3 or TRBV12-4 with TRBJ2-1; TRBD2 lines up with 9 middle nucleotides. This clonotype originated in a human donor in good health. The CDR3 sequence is CASSLLAGPNNEQFF. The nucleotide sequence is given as TGTGCCAGCAGTTTACTAGCGGGGCCTAACAATGAGCAGTTCTTC.